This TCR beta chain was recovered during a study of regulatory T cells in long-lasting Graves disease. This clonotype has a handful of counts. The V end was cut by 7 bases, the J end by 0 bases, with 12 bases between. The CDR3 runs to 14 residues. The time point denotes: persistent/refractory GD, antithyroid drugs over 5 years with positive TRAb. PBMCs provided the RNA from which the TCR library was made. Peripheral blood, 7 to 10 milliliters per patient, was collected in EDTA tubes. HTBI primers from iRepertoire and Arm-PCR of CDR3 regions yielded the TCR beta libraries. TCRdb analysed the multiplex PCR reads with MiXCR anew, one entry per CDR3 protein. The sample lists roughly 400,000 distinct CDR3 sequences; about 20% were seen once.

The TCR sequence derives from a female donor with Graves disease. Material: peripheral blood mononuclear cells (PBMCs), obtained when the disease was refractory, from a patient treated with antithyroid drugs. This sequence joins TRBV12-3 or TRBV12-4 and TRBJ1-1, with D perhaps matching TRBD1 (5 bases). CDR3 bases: TGTGCCAGCACCCACAGGCGCATGAACACTGAAGCTTTCTTT. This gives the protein CASTHRRMNTEAFF.